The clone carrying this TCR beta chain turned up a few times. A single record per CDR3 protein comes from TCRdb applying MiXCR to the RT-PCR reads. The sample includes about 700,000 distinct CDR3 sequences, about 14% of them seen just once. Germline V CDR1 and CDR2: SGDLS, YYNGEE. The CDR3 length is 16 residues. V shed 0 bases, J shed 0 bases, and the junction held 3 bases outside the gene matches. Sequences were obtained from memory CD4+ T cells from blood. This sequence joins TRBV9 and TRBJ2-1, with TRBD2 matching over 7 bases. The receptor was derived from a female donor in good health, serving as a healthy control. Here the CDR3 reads CASSVGGGSSYNEQFF. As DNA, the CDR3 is TGTGCCAGCAGCGTAGGTGGCGGGAGCTCCTACAATGAGCAGTTCTTC.